These T cell receptor beta chains were read from a single sample in a study of T cells in Graves' hyperthyroidism and ophthalmopathy. TCRdb re-analysed the multiplex PCR reads in MiXCR, keeping a single row per CDR3 protein. This table has nearly 600,000 distinct CDR3 sequences, approximately 15% appearing once. The material sequenced was blood. The receptors derive from a woman under 30 with Graves' ophthalmopathy. The CDR3 runs from the conserved cysteine through the conserved F or W.

v_call cdr3_aa
TRBV19 CASSKKKRPGQGVSEETQYF
TRBV18 CASSPPQQGLYGYTF
TRBV20-1 CSARDSTRGSNEQFF
TRBV28 CASSWHGDEAFF
TRBV3-1 CASAGDGNYGYTF
TRBV7-9 CASRETGISYNEQFF
TRBV13 CASSSSSGTQYF
TRBV4-1 CASSHLFTGNEQFF
TRBV7-2 CASSGDRWSTDTQYF
TRBV7-2 CASSLKGPESGDSTDTQYF
TRBV3-1 CASSRVVLGRETQYF
TRBV6-2/TRBV6-3 CASRAAGLAGVNEQFF
TRBV11-2 CASSLKMYEQYF
TRBV6-1 CASSPFQGGVHYEQYF
TRBV5-1 CASSVDRHNQPQHF
TRBV28 CASSIDSGSYEQYF
TRBV19 CASSIGTSGNEQFF
TRBV9 CASSDSGSSYNEQFF
TRBV7-2 CASSIKYEQYF
TRBV12-3/TRBV12-4 CASSPGTGGRSSYEQYF
TRBV7-2 CASSLVGTGVNQPQHF
TRBV11-3 CASMRRDGTGRYEQFF
TRBV6-5 CASSYSRTTQQTDTQYF
TRBV28 CASSMTSSGQPQHF
TRBV7-3 CASSLNPSGRGVKTQYF
TRBV6-2/TRBV6-3 CASTSALFGEKLFF
TRBV28 CASSSGQIYEQYF
TRBV20-1 CSARGGDLQPQHF
TRBV3-2 CASSQDEGGSASNQPQHF
TRBV7-2 CASSLEWWAPGNIQYF
TRBV18 CASSPRRFGTSLYNEQFF
TRBV3-1 CASSQGAGKGWGYTF
TRBV25-1 CASSRRGLAGNTGELFF
TRBV2 CASSETNYGYTF
TRBV6-1 CASSYAPGDSNTEAFF
TRBV15 CATSGGQGTDSPLHF
TRBV6-1 CASGPDTEAFF
TRBV7-2 CASSSPQRGAFF
TRBV3-1 CASSQDPTGLAGNEQFF
TRBV19 CASSPDRNTYEQYF
TRBV9 CASSVYSSGGQETQYF
TRBV30 CAWIGRTQETQYF
TRBV19 CASSLRQDYSNQPQHF
TRBV10-3 CAISSQSAGNTIYF
TRBV6-2/TRBV6-3 CASADLTVHRLNAEQYF
TRBV4-1 CASSQAGDTRDEKLFF
TRBV20-1 CSARRGLAGGAEQFF